Each of the 6 T cell receptor beta chains below was sequenced from the same sample in a study of blood T cell repertoires in COVID-19. Clones were read by immunoSEQ multiplex PCR, and TCRdb kept only the in-frame ones, dropping some. This sample has about 110,000 clones, with roughly four fifths found just once. Specimen: peripheral blood. The receptors derive from an older woman with acute or convalescent COVID-19.

The CDR3 nucleotides read TGTGCCAGCAGTCAAAGGCTGTTGCGGGGGGCAGATACGCAGTATTTT. Translation gives CASSQRLLRGADTQYF. The V gene is TRBV27, the J gene TRBJ2-3, with TRBD2 identical over 8 bases. V shed 5 bases and J 4 bases; nucleotides not matched to a gene: 11. This CDR3 is 16 amino acids long. Germline lookup yields CDR1 MNHEY and CDR2 SMNVEV (reference sequence).

This rearrangement joins TRBV6-6 to TRBJ2-1; perhaps TRBD2 as D (5 bases). The CDR3 is made up of 14 amino acids. Trimming took 0 bases from V and 10 from J, leaving 13 bases between them. CDR1 and CDR2 (germline): MNHNY, SVGAGI (reference sequence). For the CDR3, the DNA is TGTGCCAGCAGTTACTCGACTGGGGAGCGGGAGCAGTTCTTC. Amino acid sequence: CASSYSTGEREQFF.

The chain recombines TRBV5-4 with TRBJ2-1; perhaps TRBD1 as D (5 bases). The CDR3 length is 16 residues. Trimming removed 0 bases from V and 7 bases from J, with 17 bases in between. In germline, CDR1 is SGHNT, CDR2 YYREEE (reference sequence). The CDR3 region has the DNA TGTGCCAGCAGCTTGGAGACAGCCCAGTACAGGAATGAGCAGTTCTTC. Amino acids: CASSLETAQYRNEQFF.

The genes are TRBV6-5 and TRBJ1-5; 9 positions agree with TRBD1. V gave up 6 bases and J gave up 0 bases; unmatched junction bases: 3. There are 15 residues in the CDR3. Germline CDR1 MNHEY, CDR2 SVGAGI. CDR3 bases: TGTGCCAGCAGAAAGGGACAGGGTAGCAATCAGCCCCAGCATTTT. The encoded protein is CASRKGQGSNQPQHF.

Only one count was recorded for this clone. The chain joins TRBV5-4 to TRBJ2-3; 8 nucleotides agree with TRBD2. CDR3 length equals 14 residues. The germline V gene encodes CDR1 SGHNT and CDR2 YYREEE (reference sequence). With 6 bases clipped from V and 4 bases from J, the junction kept 7 bases outside the gene matches. CDR3 sequence: CASTQRGGPDTQYF. The CDR3 DNA reads TGTGCCAGCACCCAACGGGGGGGTCCAGATACGCAGTATTTT.

This clone was counted a few times. This chain joins TRBV30 and TRBJ2-5; 8 nucleotides line up with TRBD2. This CDR3 has 16 residues. CDR1 GTSNPN and CDR2 SVGIG come from the germline V gene (reference sequence). V was pared by 0 bases and J by 5 bases, with 11 bases of the junction left unmatched. The CDR3 region is CAWSVLGAGGRETQYF. In DNA, the CDR3 is TGTGCCTGGAGTGTACTGGGGGCGGGGGGCCGGGAGACCCAGTACTTC. Full variable domain (missing parts from reference TRBV30 and TRBJ2-5): SQTIHQWPATLVQPVGSPLSLECTVEGTSNPNLYWYRQAAGRGLQLLFYSVGIGQISSEVPQNLSASRPQDRQFILSSKKLLLSDSGFYLCAWSVLGAGGRETQYFGPGTRLLVL.